A single sample is the source of the 16 T cell receptor beta chains below, sequenced in a study of cytomegalovirus exposure and HLA in healthy donors. The primer mix had 60 Vbeta and 13 Jbeta primers. Only in-frame clones appear in the TCRdb table, and some are missing; sequencing was by immunoSEQ multiplex PCR. The data contain approximately 150,000 clones, around 75% of them seen just once; the ten biggest clones take up about 10%. The sample was PBMCs. The receptors were gathered from a man aged 18 to 30 in good health and CMV-seropositive.

V and J are TRBV4-1 and TRBJ2-3; D gene ambiguous. Between the trimmed V and J ends, which lost 4 bases and 3 bases, there was a span of 8 bases. The CDR3 consists of 13 residues. Looked up from germline, CDR1 is MGHRA and CDR2 is YSYEKL. The CDR3 spells CASSPVWTDTQYF. The DNA of the CDR3 is TGCGCCAGCAGCCCAGTATGGACAGATACGCAGTATTTT.

The V gene is TRBV10-3, the J gene TRBJ2-7, with 15 positions matching TRBD2. Trimming removed 6 bases from V and 2 bases from J; junction bases left unmatched: 2. This CDR3 has 15 amino acids. The V gene's germline CDR1 is ENHRY and CDR2 SYGVKD. The CDR3: CAIRGTSGRTYEQYF. Here the CDR3 DNA reads TGTGCCATCAGGGGGACTAGCGGGAGGACCTACGAGCAGTACTTC.

The chain links TRBV2 to TRBJ1-4; perhaps TRBD1 as D (6 bases). V lost 7 bases to trimming and J lost 8 bases, with 29 bases between them. Germline CDR1 reads SNHLY; CDR2 reads FYNNEI. CDR3 size: 18 residues. The CDR3, as DNA: TGTGCCAGCACCCCAAGGGTGGGTCGCGGGGGGCGCACCGAAAAACTGTTTTTT. It translates to CASTPRVGRGGRTEKLFF.

The rearrangement joins TRBV28 to TRBJ1-5, with 7 bases matching TRBD1. The germline gives CDR1 MDHEN, CDR2 SYDVKM. This CDR3 comprises 13 residues. Unmatched junction bases numbered 6, after V lost 8 bases and J lost 5 bases. The DNA for the CDR3 is TGTGCCAGCCGCAGACAGGGAGATCAGCCCCAGCATTTT. Amino acid sequence: CASRRQGDQPQHF.

The chain carries TRBV28 and TRBJ2-7, with 10 bases that match TRBD2. The CDR3 consists of 16 residues. J gave up 6 bases and V 6 bases, and 14 bases lay outside the gene matches. Per the germline V gene, CDR1 is MDHEN and CDR2 is SYDVKM. The CDR3 is CASSAVVGAGGSEQYF. In DNA form, the CDR3 reads TGTGCCAGCAGCGCCGTGGTTGGAGCGGGAGGGAGCGAGCAGTACTTC.

The rearrangement joins TRBV20-1 to TRBJ2-3; maybe TRBD2 (6 bases). Germline CDR1 and CDR2: DFQATT and SNEGSKA (reference sequence). This CDR3 comprises 10 residues. The V end lost 6 bases, the J end lost 5 bases, and 6 bases lay between the germline ends. The CDR3 bases are TGCAGTGCCGGGAGAGATACGCAGTATTTT. Its translation is CSAGRDTQYF.

The chain couples TRBV5-4 to TRBJ2-1; no reliable D call. The germline gives CDR1 SGHNT, CDR2 YYREEE (reference sequence). This CDR3 is 15 amino acids long. Trimming stripped 0 bases from V and 0 bases from J, with 7 bases between. For the CDR3, the DNA is TGTGCCAGCAGCTTGGGACGGAGCTCCTACAATGAGCAGTTCTTC. Protein: CASSLGRSSYNEQFF.

V usage is TRBV10-3 and J usage is TRBJ2-1, with 8 positions matching TRBD1. CDR3 length: 17 amino acids. V dropped 3 bases and J dropped 1; count of bases not matched to a gene: 8. Germline V gene lookup returns CDR1 ENHRY and CDR2 SYGVKD. CDR3 coding DNA: TGTGCCATCAGTGACCCCGGTGGACAGGGATCCTACAATGAGCAGTTCTTC. This gives the protein CAISDPGGQGSYNEQFF.

The chain employs TRBV29-1 and TRBJ1-4; the D is unclear. CDR1 and CDR2 from the germline V gene are SQVTM and ANQGSEA. The CDR3 sequence is 11 residues long. V gave up 3 bases and J gave up 7 bases, with 6 bases separating them. The CDR3 region has the DNA TGCAGCGTTGAGCGAAGTGAAAAACTGTTTTTT. This translates into CSVERSEKLFF.

The chain combines TRBV7-9 with TRBJ1-1; tentative D call: TRBD1 (5 bases). V was cut by 4 bases and J by 5 bases, with 20 bases left in between. This CDR3 region has 16 residues. In germline, CDR1 is SEHNR, CDR2 FQNEAQ (reference sequence). The CDR3 DNA follows: TGTGCCAGCAGCTCTGGGACTGTTATTCGAGGGACTGAAGCTTTCTTT. Its protein is CASSSGTVIRGTEAFF. Variable domain in full (rest from reference TRBV7-9 and TRBJ1-1): DTGVSQNPRHKITKRGQNVTFRCDPISEHNRLYWYRQTLGQGPEFLTYFQNEAQLEKSRLLSDRFSAERPKGSFSTLEIQRTEQGDSAMYLCASSSGTVIRGTEAFFGQGTRLTVV.

The chain employs TRBV5-1 and TRBJ2-7; D possibly corresponds to TRBD1 (5 bases). CDR3 length: 15 residues. Germline CDR1 SGHRS, CDR2 YFSETQ. The V end was cut by 0 bases, the J end by 5 bases, with 15 bases between. The CDR3 DNA follows: TGCGCCAGCAGCTTGGCCCCAGGGTCTCGGAACGAGCAGTACTTC. Residues: CASSLAPGSRNEQYF. Looking up the rest from reference TRBV5-1 and TRBJ2-7 gives the full variable domain: KAGVTQTPRYLIKTRGQQVTLSCSPISGHRSVSWYQQTPGQGLQFLFEYFSETQRNKGNFPGRFSGRQFSNSRSEMNVSTLELGDSALYLCASSLAPGSRNEQYFGPGTRLTVT.

This clone was seen only once. This chain's CDR3 is CASSLAPSGLTIYF. The CDR3 coding sequence is TGTGCCAGCAGCTTAGCGCCTTCGGGACTGACCATATATTTT. This rearrangement joins TRBV7-6 to TRBJ1-3; the D gene is possibly TRBD1 (5 bases). Trimming pared 0 bases from V and 10 bases from J, leaving 13 bases between. Germline CDR1 is SGHVS and CDR2 is FNYEAQ. The CDR3 extends over 14 amino acids.

This clone was seen a handful of times. The genes are TRBV19 and TRBJ2-1; the match to TRBD2 covers 7 bases. The V gene's germline CDR1 is LNHDA and CDR2 SQIVND (reference sequence). The CDR3 loop spans 15 amino acids. V shed 1 base and J 7 bases; nucleotides not matched to a gene: 7. CDR3 sequence: CASSIVGGGRNEQFF. In DNA form, the CDR3 reads TGTGCCAGTAGTATAGTTGGCGGCGGGAGAAATGAGCAGTTCTTC.

The chain employs TRBV27 and TRBJ2-3; 13 bases line up with TRBD2. Looked up from germline, CDR1 is MNHEY and CDR2 is SMNVEV (reference sequence). The CDR3 is made up of 14 amino acids. V lost 6 bases to trimming and J lost 6 bases; unmatched junction nucleotides: 3. The CDR3 sequence is CASSSTSGRDTQYF. CDR3 bases: TGTGCCAGCAGCTCGACTAGCGGGAGGGATACGCAGTATTTT.

V is TRBV11-2 and J is TRBJ2-2; 7 bases line up with TRBD2. V lost 0 bases to trimming and J lost 7 bases; unmatched junction nucleotides: 5. Germline V CDR1 and CDR2: SGHAT, FQNNGV. This CDR3 has 15 residues. The CDR3: CASSLDTSVGGELFF. In nucleotides, the CDR3 is TGTGCCAGCAGCTTAGACACTAGCGTGGGCGGGGAGCTGTTTTTT.

The V gene is TRBV6-4, the J gene TRBJ2-3; TRBD2 matches 9 bases. V trimming: 3 bases; J trimming: 4 bases; junction bases outside the gene matches: 5. Germline V gives CDR1 MRHNA, CDR2 SNTAGT. This CDR3 contains 15 residues. CDR3 nucleotide sequence: TGTGCCAGCAGTGAAGCGGGAGGTACCCCAGATACGCAGTATTTT. Protein product: CASSEAGGTPDTQYF.